Below, 15 T cell receptor beta chains from the same sample are listed, as sequenced in a study of identical twins. TCRdb re-derived calls from the 5' RACE reads in MiXCR, one entry per CDR3 protein. This table has around 240,000 distinct CDR3 sequences, 5.5% to 7% appearing once. The same sample was also studied in work on yellow fever vaccine responses in identical twins.

Input material: memory (CD45RO+) T cells sorted from blood. Receptor source: a woman aged 18-30 years in good health.

This clonotype was observed at least ten times. The chain employs TRBV6-1 and TRBJ1-1; D call uncertain. The V and J ends lost 7 bases and 1 base respectively, with 4 bases between them. There are 11 residues in the CDR3. Per the germline V gene, CDR1 is MNHNS and CDR2 is SASEGT. CDR3 bases: TGTGCCAGCACTAGGAACACTGAAGCTTTCTTT. Its protein is CASTRNTEAFF.

This clonotype was seen more than once but under ten times. The chain is built from TRBV3-1 and TRBJ1-2, with D uncertain. The CDR3 loop spans 14 amino acids. The ends were cut back, 1 base at V and 1 base at J, with 7 bases in the middle. Germline V CDR1 and CDR2: LGHDT, YNNKEL (reference sequence). The CDR3 sequence: CASSQGQLNYGYTF. In DNA form, the CDR3 reads TGTGCCAGCAGCCAAGGGCAGCTTAACTATGGCTACACCTTC.

V is TRBV29-1 and J is TRBJ1-1; D remains unclear. Trimming stripped 7 bases from V and 13 bases from J, with 16 bases between. Germline CDR1 is SQVTM and CDR2 is ANQGSEA. This CDR3 has 10 residues. The DNA for the CDR3 is TGCAGCGGCTTTGAGGAGTTTGATTTCTTT. This gives the protein CSGFEEFDFF.

The chain is built from TRBV20-1 and TRBJ1-1; 9 bases agree with TRBD1. In germline, CDR1 is DFQATT, CDR2 SNEGSKA (reference sequence). J lost 1 base, V lost 6 bases, and 3 bases had no gene match. CDR3 size: 13 residues. In DNA, the CDR3 is TGCAGTGCGGGACAGGGAGGGAACACTGAAGCTTTCTTT. Translation: CSAGQGGNTEAFF.

The J gene is TRBJ2-3, the V gene TRBV5-1; D remains unclear. Deletions cut 1 base from V and 6 bases from J, with 9 bases between. Germline CDR1 SGHRS, CDR2 YFSETQ. The CDR3 covers 13 residues. CDR3 nucleotides: TGCGCCAGCAGCTTGTCCCTGCTGGATACGCAGTATTTT. Its protein is CASSLSLLDTQYF.

The CDR3 reads CASSVRRGGQGPGELFF. CDR3 DNA: TGTGCCAGCAGCGTACGTCGTGGGGGACAGGGCCCCGGGGAGCTGTTTTTT. V usage is TRBV9 and J usage is TRBJ2-2; 9 bases align to TRBD1. The germline CDR1 and CDR2 sequences are SGDLS and YYNGEE. CDR3 length equals 17 residues. J was trimmed by 6 bases and V by 1 base; bases with no gene match: 10. Looking up the rest from reference TRBV9 and TRBJ2-2 gives the full variable domain: DSGVTQTPKHLITATGQRVTLRCSPRSGDLSVYWYQQSLDQGLQFLIQYYNGEERAKGNILERFSAQQFPDLHSELNLSSLELGDSALYFCASSVRRGGQGPGELFFGEGSRLTVL.

This clonotype was seen ten or more times. This rearrangement joins TRBV28 to TRBJ2-7, with unresolved D. V was shortened by 4 bases and J by 2 bases, with 21 bases between the two germline ends. Germline V CDR1 and CDR2: MDHEN, SYDVKM. The CDR3 length is 17 residues. The CDR3 spells CASSSWRKIYTAYEQYF. Written as DNA, the CDR3 is TGTGCCAGCAGTTCGTGGCGAAAAATATACACCGCCTACGAGCAGTACTTC.

The V call is TRBV10-3, the J call TRBJ1-6, with D uncertain. The CDR3 is 13 amino acids. V dropped 2 bases and J dropped 9 bases, with 8 bases sitting between them. In germline, CDR1 is ENHRY, CDR2 SYGVKD. This CDR3 is CAISELIGSPLHF. As DNA, the CDR3 is TGTGCCATCAGTGAGCTGATTGGTTCACCCCTCCACTTT.

There are a few counts of this clonotype. The CDR3 loop reads CASSLEGQIAYNEQFF. The CDR3 bases are TGTGCCAGCAGCTTAGAAGGACAGATAGCCTACAATGAGCAGTTCTTC. V and J are TRBV7-9 and TRBJ2-1, with a possible D match to TRBD1 (6 bases). Germline lookup yields CDR1 SEHNR and CDR2 FQNEAQ (reference sequence). Deletions cut 1 base from V and 2 bases from J, with 12 bases between. The CDR3 sequence is 16 residues long.

CDR3 nucleotide sequence: TGTGCCAGCAGTGAGGCGTTGACTCCGCAAGAGACCCAGTACTTC. Encoded protein: CASSEALTPQETQYF. The chain uses TRBV25-1 and TRBJ2-5; D unresolved. CDR1 is MGHDK and CDR2 is SYGVNS in the germline V gene. V was shortened by 3 bases and J by 2 bases, with 13 bases between the two germline ends. The CDR3 is 15 residues long.

The V and J genes are TRBV7-2 and TRBJ1-2; a weak D match, TRBD1 (6 bases). V gave up 6 bases and J gave up 8 bases, with 16 bases separating them. Germline values: CDR1 SGHTA, CDR2 FQGNSA. The CDR3 runs 13 residues. CDR3 DNA: TGTGCCAGCAGTTACACAGGGCTAAGCGGCTACACCTTC. It encodes CASSYTGLSGYTF.

This clonotype was seen repeatedly, ten times or more. The chain combines TRBV5-1 with TRBJ2-7; maybe TRBD2 (5 bases). CDR1 and CDR2 from the germline V gene are SGHRS and YFSETQ. This CDR3 has 13 residues. Trimming took off 2 bases at V and 0 bases at J, with 6 bases between the two ends. The CDR3 here is CASSLGSSYEQYF. In nucleotides, the CDR3 is TGCGCCAGCAGCTTAGGGAGCTCCTACGAGCAGTACTTC.

DNA for the CDR3: TGTGCCAGCAGTGAAAGGACAGGGGATGGCTACACCTTC. Its translation is CASSERTGDGYTF. The chain links TRBV2 to TRBJ1-2; 9 nucleotides match TRBD1. The CDR3 has 13 residues. Trimming took 2 bases from V and 6 from J; bases not matched to a gene: 1. CDR1 and CDR2 (germline): SNHLY, FYNNEI.

This clonotype was found a few times. The chain employs TRBV11-1 and TRBJ2-5; TRBD2 agrees at 9 bases. Germline loops: CDR1 SGHAT, CDR2 FQDESV (reference sequence). This CDR3 comprises 18 residues. The V segment lost 1 base and the J segment 5 bases; nucleotides outside the gene matches: 14. The CDR3 DNA follows: TGTGCCAGCAGCTTAGGGGCGGGAGGGGGACTGTTAATGGAGACCCAGTACTTC. This encodes CASSLGAGGGLLMETQYF.

This clonotype was found many times. The rearrangement links TRBV20-1 to TRBJ1-5, with D hard to call. The germline V and J ends were trimmed by 1 base and 2 bases, with 6 bases remaining between them. Germline V gives CDR1 DFQATT, CDR2 SNEGSKA (reference sequence). This CDR3 is built from 13 residues. CDR3 amino acids: CSARGMGNQPQHF. The DNA of the CDR3 is TGCAGTGCTAGAGGCATGGGCAATCAGCCCCAGCATTTT.